This TCR beta chain stems from a study of glioma-infiltrating T cells after dendritic cell vaccination. Turning to the study itself: Dendritic cell vaccination trial patients had either newly diagnosed or recurrent glioblastoma. At biweekly intervals, patients got three intradermal dendritic cell vaccine injections.

The germline gives CDR1 LNHNV, CDR2 YYDKDF (reference sequence). This CDR3 is built from 17 residues. Trimming removed 4 bases from V and 6 bases from J; junction bases left unmatched: 13. Primers: 60 V beta forward and 13 J beta reverse. Assay: immunoSEQ multiplex PCR; the TCRdb copy retains only in-frame clones and omits some. The sample records around 83,000 clones, 75% to 90% being singletons. Regarding time point: after dendritic cell vaccination, including at tumor progression/relapse. PBMC sampling occurred before vaccination, two weeks after the third dose, and at progression. The chain combines TRBV15 with TRBJ1-2; 11 nucleotides align to TRBD1. The sample consisted of blood, taken after dendritic cell vaccination. The source of this sequence is a human donor with glioblastoma. The DNA for the CDR3 is TGTGCCACCAGCACCCGTTCCTCGGGACAGGGGGTAAATGGCTACACCTTC. Translation: CATSTRSSGQGVNGYTF.